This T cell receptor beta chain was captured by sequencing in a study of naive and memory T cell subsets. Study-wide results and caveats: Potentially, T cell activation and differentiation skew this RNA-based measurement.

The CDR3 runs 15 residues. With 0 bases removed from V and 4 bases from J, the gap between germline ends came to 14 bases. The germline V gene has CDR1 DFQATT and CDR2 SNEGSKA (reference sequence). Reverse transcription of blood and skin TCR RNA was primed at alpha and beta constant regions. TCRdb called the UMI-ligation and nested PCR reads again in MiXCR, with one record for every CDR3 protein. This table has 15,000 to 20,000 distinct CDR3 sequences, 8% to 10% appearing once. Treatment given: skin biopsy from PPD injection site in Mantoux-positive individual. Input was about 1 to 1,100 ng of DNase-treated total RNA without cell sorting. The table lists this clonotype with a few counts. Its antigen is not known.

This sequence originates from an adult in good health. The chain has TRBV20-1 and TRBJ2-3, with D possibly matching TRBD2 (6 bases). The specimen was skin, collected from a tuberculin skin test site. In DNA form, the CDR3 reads TGCAGTGCTAGAGATCCCCCGGAGGGAGCAGATACGCAGTATTTT. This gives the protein CSARDPPEGADTQYF.